This TCR beta chain was recovered during a study of blood T cell repertoires in COVID-19. About the study: Samples representing acute and convalescent COVID-19 were sourced from the United States, Italy and Spain.

Germline CDR1 is LNHDA and CDR2 is SQIVND (reference sequence). CDR3 length equals 17 residues. The ends were cut back, 2 bases at V and 4 bases at J, with 18 bases in the middle. In the authors' workflow: Scientists estimated how many nucleated cells there were by amplifying reference gene primers. Measured with immunoSEQ multiplex PCR; TCRdb has only the in-frame clones, and not every one. V and J calls and clone size are those listed in that table; D and trimming were worked out from the DNA. This repertoire shows a few hundred thousand clones, over 75% found once; its top ten account for more than 1.5%.

Material for sequencing was peripheral blood. The clonotype comes from a young man who had recovered from COVID-19. The chain couples TRBV19 to TRBJ1-5; D is possibly TRBD1 (5 bases). The CDR3 sequence: CASSILPSGRGNQPQHF. The CDR3 nucleotides read TGTGCCAGTAGTATACTACCTAGCGGGCGGGGGAATCAGCCCCAGCATTTT.